Each of the 31 T cell receptor beta chains below was sequenced from the same sample in a study of neoadjuvant anti-PD-1 for oral cavity cancer. Time point noted: after neoadjuvant nivolumab, at surgical resection. TCRdb's table, derived via immunoSEQ multiplex PCR, lists solely in-frame clones and lacks some. Of some 14,000 clones listed, more than 65% are singletons. Material: PBMCs, obtained after nivolumab (anti-PD-1) treatment. Source of these receptors: a person between 35 and 79 years old with oral cavity squamous cell carcinoma.

The rearrangement uses TRBV5-1 and TRBJ1-2; no firm D call. The CDR3 loop spans 13 amino acids. Trimming stripped 4 bases from V and 5 bases from J, with 12 bases between. The germline V gene encodes CDR1 SGHRS and CDR2 YFSETQ. In nucleotides, the CDR3 is TGCGCCAGCAGCGCGGACTGGGGATATGGCTACACCTTC. Translated: CASSADWGYGYTF.

The chain employs TRBV6-1 and TRBJ1-2; TRBD1 aligns across 9 bases. The CDR3 is 13 amino acids. Looked up from germline, CDR1 is MNHNS and CDR2 is SASEGT. With V trimmed by 6 bases and J by 8 bases, 7 bases remained unmatched. The chain's CDR3 is CASRTGTGPGYTF. DNA for the CDR3: TGTGCCAGCAGAACCGGGACAGGGCCCGGCTACACCTTC.

This chain links TRBV5-6 with TRBJ1-6; weak D call: TRBD1 (5 bases). The CDR3 spans 19 residues. V was pared by 5 bases and J by 5 bases, with 26 bases between. Germline V gene sequence: CDR1 SGHDT, CDR2 YYEEEE. This CDR3 is CASRNYFTSYKGHNSPLHF. CDR3 DNA: TGTGCCAGCAGGAACTACTTCACTTCGTATAAGGGACATAATTCACCCCTCCACTTT. The full variable domain, with the rest looked up from reference TRBV5-6 and TRBJ1-6, is DAGVTQSPTHLIKTRGQQVTLRCSPKSGHDTVSWYQQALGQGPQFIFQYYEEEERQRGNFPDRFSGHQFPNYSSELNVNALLLGDSALYLCASRNYFTSYKGHNSPLHFGNGTRLTVT.

This clone was observed a single time. This chain links TRBV9 with TRBJ2-3; 14 positions agree with TRBD2. Germline V gives CDR1 SGDLS, CDR2 YYNGEE. This CDR3 has 18 residues. The trim removed 0 bases at V and 5 bases at J, leaving 8 bases unmatched. The CDR3 sequence: CASSVAREGLAGVDTQYF. In DNA, the CDR3 is TGTGCCAGCAGCGTAGCCCGGGAGGGACTAGCGGGGGTAGATACGCAGTATTTT. Full variable domain (outside the CDR3, taken from reference TRBV9 and TRBJ2-3): DSGVTQTPKHLITATGQRVTLRCSPRSGDLSVYWYQQSLDQGLQFLIQYYNGEERAKGNILERFSAQQFPDLHSELNLSSLELGDSALYFCASSVAREGLAGVDTQYFGPGTRLTVL.

This clone was observed a single time. The chain has TRBV7-9 and TRBJ1-2, with D uncertain. With 5 bases removed from V and 2 bases from J, the gap between germline ends came to 9 bases. Germline CDR1 SEHNR, CDR2 FQNEAQ (reference sequence). There are 13 residues in the CDR3. The CDR3 spells CASSMGSNYGYTF. The DNA for the CDR3 is TGTGCCAGCAGCATGGGATCCAACTATGGCTACACCTTC.

V and J are TRBV6-6 and TRBJ2-7; TRBD1 matches at 7 bases. Germline trimming cut 6 bases from V and 6 bases from J; bases unmatched to any gene: 5. The length of the CDR3 is 12 residues. CDR1 and CDR2 (germline): MNHNY, SVGAGI (reference sequence). CDR3 residues: CASSPTGSEQYF. The CDR3 bases are TGTGCCAGCAGCCCGACAGGGTCCGAGCAGTACTTC.

This chain links TRBV29-1 with TRBJ1-2, with unresolved D. From germline, CDR1 is SQVTM and CDR2 ANQGSEA. There are 14 residues in the CDR3. The V end lost 3 bases, the J end lost 6 bases, and 17 bases lay between the germline ends. The CDR3 DNA sequence: TGCAGCGTTGAGATTTTCGACGGGTCAGATGGCTACACCTTC. The encoded protein is CSVEIFDGSDGYTF.

The V gene is TRBV6-5, the J gene TRBJ1-2; 7 bases map to TRBD1. V lost 0 bases to trimming and J lost 5 bases; unmatched junction nucleotides: 3. Per the germline V gene, CDR1 is MNHEY and CDR2 is SVGAGI. The length of the CDR3 is 14 residues. The CDR3 coding sequence is TGTGCCAGCAGTTACTCGGGGACAGCATATGGCTACACCTTC. As protein: CASSYSGTAYGYTF.

The V call is TRBV7-3, the J call TRBJ2-2; 10 nucleotides align to TRBD1. The trim removed 3 bases at V and 4 bases at J, leaving 5 bases unmatched. This CDR3 is built from 16 residues. Germline values: CDR1 SGHTA, CDR2 FQGTGA. The CDR3 DNA reads as TGTGCCAGCAGCTTGCGACAGGGGGCGGTCACCGGGGAGCTGTTTTTT. This translates into CASSLRQGAVTGELFF.

This clone was counted between two and nine times. V gene TRBV2 combines with J gene TRBJ1-5; D ambiguous. Looked up from germline, CDR1 is SNHLY and CDR2 is FYNNEI. V was pared by 3 bases and J by 7 bases, with 13 bases between. The length of the CDR3 is 14 residues. CDR3 in amino acids: CASSDARYGQPQHF. In nucleotides, the CDR3 is TGTGCCAGCAGTGACGCCCGCTACGGCCAGCCCCAGCATTTT.

The V and J genes are TRBV7-8 and TRBJ2-5, with 8 bases matching TRBD1. After removal of 5 bases from V and 5 bases from J, the junction contained 13 bases not matched to a gene. Per germline, CDR1 SGHVS and CDR2 FQNEAQ. This CDR3 is 16 amino acids long. The CDR3: CASSHRTGHVLETQYF. The CDR3 DNA reads TGTGCCAGCAGCCACCGGACAGGGCACGTACTGGAGACCCAGTACTTC.

V is TRBV6-5 and J is TRBJ2-3; D may correspond to TRBD1 or TRBD2 (6 bases each). This CDR3 is 15 amino acids long. Trimming removed 5 bases at V and 2 bases at J, with 14 bases between. Germline V gene lookup returns CDR1 MNHEY and CDR2 SVGAGI. The CDR3 nucleotides are TGTGCCAGCAGTCGAACAGGGACTCACACAGATACGCAGTATTTT. Encoded protein: CASSRTGTHTDTQYF.

The rearrangement links TRBV9 to TRBJ2-5; 7 bases fit TRBD2. The CDR3 extends over 15 amino acids. V was clipped by 0 bases and J by 1 base; unmatched bases: 3. Germline-derived CDR1 and CDR2 are SGDLS and YYNGEE. CDR3 DNA: TGTGCCAGCAGCGTAGGGGCTAGCGGCCAAGAGACCCAGTACTTC. It encodes CASSVGASGQETQYF.

V and J are TRBV30 and TRBJ2-5; D possibly corresponds to TRBD1 (5 bases). Trimming took off 3 bases at V and 2 bases at J, with 13 bases between the two ends. The CDR3 runs to 14 residues. In germline, CDR1 is GTSNPN, CDR2 SVGIG (reference sequence). CDR3 protein: CAWSPRQLQETQYF. CDR3 nucleotide sequence: TGTGCCTGGAGCCCCCGACAGTTACAAGAGACCCAGTACTTC.

The chain carries TRBV4-2 and TRBJ1-5; D remains unclear. Germline CDR1 LGHNA, CDR2 YNFKEQ. The germline V and J ends were trimmed by 0 bases and 6 bases, with 9 bases remaining between them. The CDR3 runs 14 residues. The CDR3 here is CASSQDGGTQPQHF. The CDR3, as DNA: TGTGCCAGCAGCCAAGATGGAGGTACTCAGCCCCAGCATTTT.

This clone was counted only a few times. The chain couples TRBV18 to TRBJ2-3, with D possibly matching TRBD2 (6 bases). The CDR3 loop spans 16 amino acids. Germline-derived CDR1 and CDR2 are KGHSH and LQKENI. The V end was cut by 0 bases, the J end by 2 bases, with 12 bases between. The CDR3 nucleotides read TGTGCCAGCTCACCACCAAGGGACTCCCACACAGATACGCAGTATTTT. Its translation: CASSPPRDSHTDTQYF.

This clone has just one count. The V and J genes are TRBV6-5 and TRBJ2-3, with a possible D match to TRBD1 (6 bases). Germline loops: CDR1 MNHEY, CDR2 SVGAGI. The CDR3 runs to 14 residues. Trimming shortened V by 6 bases and J by 2 bases, and 12 bases separated the two germline ends. As DNA, the CDR3 is TGTGCCAGCAGGCCGGGACAAGCCACAGATACGCAGTATTTT. This encodes CASRPGQATDTQYF.

The genes are TRBV10-3 and TRBJ1-5, with 9 bases that match TRBD1. The CDR3 sequence is 18 residues long. V lost 0 bases to trimming and J lost 5 bases; unmatched junction nucleotides: 11. The germline V gene encodes CDR1 ENHRY and CDR2 SYGVKD. The CDR3 DNA follows: TGTGCCATCAGTGAGTCTAGTTATAGGGGACAGGGTTATCAGCCCCAGCATTTT. Residues: CAISESSYRGQGYQPQHF.

The chain has TRBV6-6 and TRBJ1-2; D might be TRBD1 (6 bases). Germline CDR1 is MNHNY and CDR2 is SVGAGI (reference sequence). Trimming cost V 6 bases and J 6 bases, with 14 bases left between them. This CDR3 spans 13 amino acids. Here the CDR3 DNA reads TGTGCCAGCAGGTCAACAGGGATGGATGGCTACACCTTC. Protein product: CASRSTGMDGYTF.

The rearrangement uses TRBV7-9 and TRBJ2-1, with TRBD2 matching over 9 bases. Losses at the gene ends were 2 bases for V and 5 bases for J; bases not matched to a gene: 4. CDR3 length: 15 residues. Germline CDR1 is SEHNR and CDR2 is FQNEAQ (reference sequence). The CDR3 nucleotides read TGTGCCAGCAGCTTAATAGCGGGGGACAACAATGAGCAGTTCTTC. Translation gives CASSLIAGDNNEQFF.

CDR3 residues: CASSLVKAGGTEAFF. The CDR3, as DNA: TGTGCCAGCAGCTTGGTCAAGGCAGGGGGAACTGAAGCTTTCTTT. This chain connects TRBV5-8 to TRBJ1-1; 7 bases map to TRBD1. Germline-derived CDR1 and CDR2 are SGHTS and YDEGEE. Losses at the gene ends were 0 bases for V and 5 bases for J; bases not matched to a gene: 7. This CDR3 region has 15 residues.

V gene TRBV19 combines with J gene TRBJ2-1; 11 bases agree with TRBD2. Germline V gene data show CDR1 as LNHDA and CDR2 as SQIVND (reference sequence). This CDR3 comprises 16 residues. J was trimmed by 5 bases and V by 5 bases; bases with no gene match: 8. In DNA form, the CDR3 reads TGTGCCAGTAGTGGGACGACTAGCGGGATAAACAATGAGCAGTTCTTC. Protein: CASSGTTSGINNEQFF.

This clone appeared once. V is TRBV10-1 and J is TRBJ2-3; TRBD1 might be the D (5 bases). The germline V and J ends were trimmed by 4 bases and 7 bases, with 6 bases remaining between them. Germline values: CDR1 WNHNN, CDR2 SYGVQD (reference sequence). This CDR3 region has 11 residues. CDR3 protein: CASSVGHTQYF. CDR3 nucleotides: TGCGCCAGCAGTGTGGGGCATACGCAGTATTTT.

This chain connects TRBV6-5 to TRBJ2-7; 12 bases map to TRBD1. Germline V gene data show CDR1 as MNHEY and CDR2 as SVGAGI. V dropped 7 bases and J dropped 4; count of bases not matched to a gene: 8. The CDR3 is made up of 15 amino acids. The CDR3 sequence: CASKKPGQGAYEQYF. The DNA for the CDR3 is TGTGCCAGCAAAAAACCGGGACAGGGGGCATACGAGCAGTACTTC.

This clone was counted a single time. V is TRBV7-6 and J is TRBJ1-4; 10 bases line up with TRBD1. Germline V CDR1 and CDR2: SGHVS, FNYEAQ. The CDR3 is 18 amino acids. V lost 5 bases and J lost 7; bases outside the gene matches: 16. CDR3 protein: CASSPSAGGQGFIEKLFF. The CDR3 region has the DNA TGTGCCAGCAGCCCGAGCGCGGGGGGACAGGGGTTTATTGAAAAACTGTTTTTT.

This chain uses TRBV28 with TRBJ2-1; 11 bases agree with TRBD2. Germline V lookup: CDR1 MDHEN, CDR2 SYDVKM. The CDR3 totals 11 residues. In DNA, the CDR3 is TGTGCTAGCGGGAGGGCGAATGAGCAGTTCTTC. As protein: CASGRANEQFF.

The CDR3 is CASSIGLQINYGYTF. CDR3 sequence (DNA): TGTGCCAGTAGTATAGGTCTACAGATTAACTATGGCTACACCTTC. The chain employs TRBV19 and TRBJ1-2; D call uncertain. Germline CDR1 and CDR2: LNHDA and SQIVND (reference sequence). V lost 1 base and J 1 base, leaving 10 bases between the germline ends. The CDR3 length is 15 residues.

The chain has TRBV7-9 and TRBJ1-4, with D perhaps TRBD1 (6 bases). V lost 1 base and J lost 8, with 11 bases in between. Germline assignment: CDR1 SEHNR and CDR2 FQNEAQ (reference sequence). CDR3 length: 14 amino acids. The DNA of the CDR3 is TGTGCCAGCAGCTTAGATGGGGGGCAGGAAAAACTGTTTTTT. Amino acid sequence: CASSLDGGQEKLFF.

The chain carries TRBV4-2 and TRBJ2-1; TRBD2 aligns across 9 bases. Unmatched junction bases numbered 8, after V lost 6 bases and J lost 2 bases. The CDR3 runs 16 residues. Looked up from germline, CDR1 is LGHNA and CDR2 is YNFKEQ. As DNA, the CDR3 is TGTGCCAGCAGACCCCGACTAGCGGATACCTACAATGAGCAGTTCTTC. It yields the protein CASRPRLADTYNEQFF.

This clone was recorded a few times. This chain uses TRBV7-3 with TRBJ1-1, with D uncertain. Looked up from germline, CDR1 is SGHTA and CDR2 is FQGTGA. Trimming pared 5 bases from V and 2 bases from J, leaving 12 bases between. The CDR3 extends over 14 amino acids. The CDR3 spells CASSTWVGNTEAFF. As DNA, the CDR3 is TGTGCCAGCAGCACGTGGGTCGGCAACACTGAAGCTTTCTTT.

The table lists this clone with a few counts. The rearrangement uses TRBV9 and TRBJ1-2, with unresolved D. Germline CDR1 SGDLS, CDR2 YYNGEE. CDR3 length: 12 residues. The V and J ends lost 3 bases and 2 bases respectively, with 5 bases between them. The CDR3 loop reads CASSAVNYGYTF. For the CDR3, the DNA is TGTGCCAGCAGCGCAGTAAACTATGGCTACACCTTC.